The sequence of this T cell receptor (beta chain) was determined in a study of naive and memory T cell subsets. Points from the study as a whole: The power law exponent of TCR abundance differed between naive and memory cells. Naive repertoires, especially CD8, held a few larger clonotypes, possibly memory cells re-expressing CD45RA. From naive to CM, EM and EMRA, diversity decreased and Gini increased. In naive cells, over 90% of TCR sequences were seen only once.

The germline CDR1 and CDR2 sequences are SEHNR and FQNEAQ (reference sequence). There are 15 residues in the CDR3. The trim removed 10 bases at V and 3 bases at J, leaving 14 bases unmatched. Worth noting for this clonotype: Its antigen is as yet unknown.

An equimolar mix of two oligonucleotides served as the beta constant-region primer for TRBC1 and TRBC2. Four rounds of PCR amplified the ligated cDNA using nested alpha and beta constant-region primers plus SP2. MiXCR, applied by TCRdb to the UMI-ligation and nested PCR reads, yields one record per CDR3 protein. The sample includes approximately 150,000 distinct CDR3 sequences, around 21% of them seen just once. Material: naive CD8+ T cells from blood. This receptor was identified in a human donor in good health. The chain is built from TRBV7-9 and TRBJ1-1; TRBD1 agrees at 7 bases. For the CDR3, the DNA is TGTGCCATGATCGGGCTCAGGGGGGATGACACTGAAGCTTTCTTT. It codes for CAMIGLRGDDTEAFF.